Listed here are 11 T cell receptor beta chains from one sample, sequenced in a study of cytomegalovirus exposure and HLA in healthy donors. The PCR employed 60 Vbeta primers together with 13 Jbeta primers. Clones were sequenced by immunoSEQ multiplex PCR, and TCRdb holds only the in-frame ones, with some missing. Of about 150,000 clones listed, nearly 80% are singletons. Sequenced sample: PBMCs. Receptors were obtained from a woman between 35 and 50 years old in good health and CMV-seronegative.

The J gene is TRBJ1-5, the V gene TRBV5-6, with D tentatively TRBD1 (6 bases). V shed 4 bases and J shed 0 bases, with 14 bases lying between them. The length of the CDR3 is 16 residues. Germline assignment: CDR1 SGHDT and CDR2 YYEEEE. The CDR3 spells CASSLLGTHSNQPQHF. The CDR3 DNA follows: TGTGCCAGCAGCCTCCTCGGGACACATAGCAATCAGCCCCAGCATTTT.

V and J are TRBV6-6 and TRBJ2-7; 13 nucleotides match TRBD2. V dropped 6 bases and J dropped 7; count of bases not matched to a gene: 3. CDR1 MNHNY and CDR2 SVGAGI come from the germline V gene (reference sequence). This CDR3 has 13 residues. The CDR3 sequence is CASRTGLAGEQYF. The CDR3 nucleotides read TGTGCCAGCAGGACGGGACTAGCGGGGGAGCAGTACTTC.

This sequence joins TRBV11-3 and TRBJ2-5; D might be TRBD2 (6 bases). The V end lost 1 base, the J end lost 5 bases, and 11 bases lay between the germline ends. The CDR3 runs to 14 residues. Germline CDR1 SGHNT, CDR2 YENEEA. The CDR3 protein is CASSLGGVWETQYF. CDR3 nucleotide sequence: TGTGCCAGCAGCTTAGGCGGGGTGTGGGAGACCCAGTACTTC.

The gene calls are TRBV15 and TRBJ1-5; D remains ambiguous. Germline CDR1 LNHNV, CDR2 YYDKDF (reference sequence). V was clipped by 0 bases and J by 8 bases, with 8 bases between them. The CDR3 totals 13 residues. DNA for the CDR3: TGTGCCACCAGCAGAGATCTGGAGGAGCCCCAGCATTTT. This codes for CATSRDLEEPQHF.

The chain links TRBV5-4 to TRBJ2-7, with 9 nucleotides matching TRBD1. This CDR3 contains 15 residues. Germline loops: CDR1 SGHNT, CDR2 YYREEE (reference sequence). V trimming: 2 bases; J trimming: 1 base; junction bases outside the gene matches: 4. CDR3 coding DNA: TGTGCCAGCAGCTTAGTGGGACAGGGATCCTACGAGCAGTACTTC. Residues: CASSLVGQGSYEQYF.

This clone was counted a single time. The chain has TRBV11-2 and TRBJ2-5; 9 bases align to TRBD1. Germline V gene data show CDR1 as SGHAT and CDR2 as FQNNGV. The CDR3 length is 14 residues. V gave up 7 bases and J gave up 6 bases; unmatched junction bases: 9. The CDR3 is CASTLTGGSKTQYF. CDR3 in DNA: TGTGCCAGCACCCTAACAGGGGGCTCGAAGACCCAGTACTTC. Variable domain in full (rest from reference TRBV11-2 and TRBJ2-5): EAGVAQSPRYKIIEKRQSVAFWCNPISGHATLYWYQQILGQGPKLLIQFQNNGVVDDSQLPKDRFSAERLKGVDSTLKIQPAKLEDSAVYLCASTLTGGSKTQYFGPGTRLLVL.

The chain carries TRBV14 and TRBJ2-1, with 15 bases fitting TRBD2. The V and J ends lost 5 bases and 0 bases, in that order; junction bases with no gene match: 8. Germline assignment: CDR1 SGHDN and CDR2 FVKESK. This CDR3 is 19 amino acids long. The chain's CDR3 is CASSLPGLAGGRSYNEQFF. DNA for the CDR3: TGTGCCAGCAGCTTACCGGGACTAGCGGGGGGCCGCTCCTACAATGAGCAGTTCTTC. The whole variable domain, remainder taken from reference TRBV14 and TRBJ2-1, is EAGVTQFPSHSVIEKGQTVTLRCDPISGHDNLYWYRRVMGKEIKFLLHFVKESKQDESGMPNNRFLAERTGGTYSTLKVQPAELEDSGVYFCASSLPGLAGGRSYNEQFFGPGTRLTVL.

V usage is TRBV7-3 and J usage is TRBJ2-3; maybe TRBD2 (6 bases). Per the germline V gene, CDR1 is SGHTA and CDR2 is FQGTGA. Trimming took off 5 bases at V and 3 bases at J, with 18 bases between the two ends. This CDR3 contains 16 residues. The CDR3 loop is CASSRGSTGDTDTQYF. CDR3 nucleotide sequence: TGTGCCAGCAGCCGCGGGTCTACGGGGGATACAGATACGCAGTATTTT. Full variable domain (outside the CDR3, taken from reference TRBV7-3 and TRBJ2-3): GAGVSQTPSNKVTEKGKYVELRCDPISGHTALYWYRQSLGQGPEFLIYFQGTGAADDSGLPNDRFFAVRPEGSVSTLKIQRTERGDSAVYLCASSRGSTGDTDTQYFGPGTRLTVL.

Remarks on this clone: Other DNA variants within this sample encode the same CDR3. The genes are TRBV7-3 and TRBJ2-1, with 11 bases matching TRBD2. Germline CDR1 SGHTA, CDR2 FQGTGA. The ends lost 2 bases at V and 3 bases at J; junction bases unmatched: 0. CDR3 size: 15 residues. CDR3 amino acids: CASSLLAGGYNEQFF. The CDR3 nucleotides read TGTGCCAGCAGCTTACTAGCGGGGGGCTACAATGAGCAGTTCTTC.

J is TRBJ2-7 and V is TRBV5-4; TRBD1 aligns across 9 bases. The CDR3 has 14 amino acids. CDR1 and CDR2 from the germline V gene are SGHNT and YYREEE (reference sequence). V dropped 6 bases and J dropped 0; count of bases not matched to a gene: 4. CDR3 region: CASKATGGSYEQYF. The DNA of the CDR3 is TGTGCCAGCAAAGCGACAGGGGGCTCCTACGAGCAGTACTTC.

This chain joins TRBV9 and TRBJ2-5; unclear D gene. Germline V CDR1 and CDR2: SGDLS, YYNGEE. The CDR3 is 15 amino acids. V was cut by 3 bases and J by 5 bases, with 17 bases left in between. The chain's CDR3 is CASSGGNSNRETQYF. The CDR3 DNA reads TGTGCCAGCAGCGGCGGTAACTCAAACCGGGAGACCCAGTACTTC.